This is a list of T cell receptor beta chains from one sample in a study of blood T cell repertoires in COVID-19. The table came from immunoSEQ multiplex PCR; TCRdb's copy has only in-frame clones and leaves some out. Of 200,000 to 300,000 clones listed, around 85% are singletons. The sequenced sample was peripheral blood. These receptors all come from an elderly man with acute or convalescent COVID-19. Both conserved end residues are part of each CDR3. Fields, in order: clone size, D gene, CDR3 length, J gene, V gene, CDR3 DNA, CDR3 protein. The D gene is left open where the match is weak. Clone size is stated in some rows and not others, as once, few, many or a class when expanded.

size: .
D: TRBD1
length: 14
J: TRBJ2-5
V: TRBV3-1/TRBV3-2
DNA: TGTGCCAGCAGCAGACAGGGGGCACAAGAGACCCAGTACTTC
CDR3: CASSRQGAQETQYF

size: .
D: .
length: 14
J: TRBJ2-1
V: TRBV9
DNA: TGTGCCAGCAGCCGGGACACAATCTACAATGAGCAGTTCTTC
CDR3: CASSRDTIYNEQFF

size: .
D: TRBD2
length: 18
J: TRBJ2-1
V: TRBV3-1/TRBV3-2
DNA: TGTGCCAGCAGCCAATGGGTCCAACTAGCGGGAGCGCTCAATGAGCAGTTCTTC
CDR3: CASSQWVQLAGALNEQFF

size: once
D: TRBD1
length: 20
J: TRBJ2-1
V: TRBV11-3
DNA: TGTGCCAGCAGGCACAGCGGACAGGATCCATCTACAATGAGCAGCGATGAGCAGTTCTTC
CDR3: CASRHSGQDPSTMSSDEQFF

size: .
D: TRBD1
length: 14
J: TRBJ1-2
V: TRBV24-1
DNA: TGTGCCACCAGTGATACAGGGGGAGGGTATGGCTACACCTTC
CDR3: CATSDTGGGYGYTF

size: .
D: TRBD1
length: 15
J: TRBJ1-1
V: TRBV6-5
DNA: TGTGCCAGCAGTTACTCGAGGACAGGGGGCGGGGAAGCTTTCTTT
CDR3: CASSYSRTGGGEAFF

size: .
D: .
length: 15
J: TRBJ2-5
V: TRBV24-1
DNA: TGTGCCACCAGTGCCTCAGCGGTGCGGCAAGAGACCCAGTACTTC
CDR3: CATSASAVRQETQYF

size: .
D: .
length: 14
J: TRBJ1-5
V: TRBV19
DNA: TGTGCCAGTAGTATGGGGCAGAAAAATCAGCCCCAGCATTTT
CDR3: CASSMGQKNQPQHF

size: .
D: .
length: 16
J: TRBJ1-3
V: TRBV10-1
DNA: TGCGCCAGCAGTCCCGGACGGGAAAGCTCTGGAAACACCATATATTTT
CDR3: CASSPGRESSGNTIYF

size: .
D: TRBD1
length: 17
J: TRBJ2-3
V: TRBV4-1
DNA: TGCGCCAGCAGCCAAGTTTACAGGGGGCGCGGGACAGATACGCAGTATTTT
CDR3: CASSQVYRGRGTDTQYF

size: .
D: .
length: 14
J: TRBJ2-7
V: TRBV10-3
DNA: TGTGCCATCACTCGAGGAGGGGATTACGACGAGCAGTACTTC
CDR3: CAITRGGDYDEQYF

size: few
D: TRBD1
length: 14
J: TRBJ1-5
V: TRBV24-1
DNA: TGTGCCACCGGCACAGGGGGCAGTTGGCAGCCCCAGCATTTT
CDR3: CATGTGGSWQPQHF

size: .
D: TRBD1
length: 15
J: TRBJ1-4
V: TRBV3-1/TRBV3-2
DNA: TGTGCCAGCAGCCAAGCCTTCAGGGGGAGTGAAAAACTGTTTTTT
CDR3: CASSQAFRGSEKLFF

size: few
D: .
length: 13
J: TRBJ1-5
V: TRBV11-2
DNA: TGTGCCAGCAGCCTCGATACCGAGCAGCCCCAGCATTTT
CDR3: CASSLDTEQPQHF

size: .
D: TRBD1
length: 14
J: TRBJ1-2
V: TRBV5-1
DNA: TGCGCCAGCAGCTTAGGGGGCGCGGACTATGGCTACACCTTC
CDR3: CASSLGGADYGYTF

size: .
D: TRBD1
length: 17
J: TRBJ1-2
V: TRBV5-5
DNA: TGTGCCAGCAGCAGGGGGAGACAGGGGTCCGCAAACTATGGCTACACCTTC
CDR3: CASSRGRQGSANYGYTF

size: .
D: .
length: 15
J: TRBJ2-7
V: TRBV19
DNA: TGTGCCAGTAGTATAGTCCCGACAGGCCGCTACGAGCAGTACTTC
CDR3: CASSIVPTGRYEQYF

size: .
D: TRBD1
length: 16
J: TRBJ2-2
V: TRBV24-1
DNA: TGTGCCACCAGTGTCGCCGGGACAGCGAACACCGGGGAGCTGTTTTTT
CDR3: CATSVAGTANTGELFF

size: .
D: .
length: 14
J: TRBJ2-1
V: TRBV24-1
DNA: TGTGCCACCAGCTATAGTGGAGGGTCCAATGAGCAGTTCTTC
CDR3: CATSYSGGSNEQFF

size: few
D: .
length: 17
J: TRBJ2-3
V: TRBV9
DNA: TGTGCCAGCAGCGTAGGCGGAATTGGCTATTTCACAGATACGCAGTATTTT
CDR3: CASSVGGIGYFTDTQYF

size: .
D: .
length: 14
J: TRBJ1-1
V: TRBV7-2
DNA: TGTGCCAGCAGCTTAGGCCAGGGCCCCACTGAAGCTTTCTTT
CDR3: CASSLGQGPTEAFF

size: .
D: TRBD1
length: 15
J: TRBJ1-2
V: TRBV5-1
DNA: TGCGCCAGCAGCCAGGGGACAGGGCCTCTCTATGGCTACACCTTC
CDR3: CASSQGTGPLYGYTF